This T cell receptor beta chain appears in the sequencing data of a study of response to subunit inactivated influenza vaccine (dated by TCRdb to the late 2010s). Turning to the overall study: Deep quantitative profiling of the T cell receptor repertoire was used in the study to follow responses to a trivalent subunit inactivated influenza vaccine.

Beyond this particular receptor, the publication reports: The authors proposed that each seasonal influenza vaccination may bring in only a limited number of new T cells.

Library method: RT-PCR. The reads were generated on an Illumina HiSeq 2500. TCRdb reanalyzed the raw reads on its own, using fastp at Q25 for trimming and MiXCR for clone calling, and kept in-frame beta chains. Here each entry gathers all rows of one CDR3 protein and keeps the most common genes and DNA. The sample table shows 500,000 to 750,000 distinct CDR3 sequences, and around 15% are seen once. The ten most abundant clones make up 11% of the sample. CDR1 and CDR2 were assigned from the germline V gene (reference sequence) as DFQATT and SNEGSKA. The CDR3 holds 14 amino acids from the cysteine to the phenylalanine. CDR3 DNA only is kept here, 42 bases in frame from base 1. Cut back by 3 bases and 0 bases, the V and J ends lie 9 bases apart. A remark on this clonotype: Its antigen remains unidentified. Qualities for individual bases were not recorded, and no much larger clone is one base off.

This TCR derives from a man over 45 who received an inactivated influenza vaccine. Donor details come from another sample of the same person, matched by shared clones. Recombination connected TRBV20-1 to TRBJ2-1, with the identity of the D gene unclear. Sample: PBMCs from blood, taken 12 days after vaccination. The CDR3 is CSASRVSSYNEQFF. The sequenced DNA: TGCAGTGCTAGTAGGGTCAGCTCCTACAATGAGCAGTTCTTC.